The text below deals with one T cell receptor beta chain. The data belong to a study of blood T cell repertoires in COVID-19. Study at large: From T cells, B-cell-depleted T cells, or PBMCs came the material, which was cDNA or gDNA.

TCRdb's copy holds only in-frame clones and misses some; the assay was immunoSEQ multiplex PCR. The data hold 150,000 to 250,000 clones, with roughly nine tenths observed a single time. CDR3 length equals 15 residues. CDR1 is SGHRS, CDR2 YFSETQ, per germline. J lost 4 bases, V lost 5 bases, and 8 bases had no gene match. Participants were aged roughly 18 to 89 years, lived in 24 US areas, and enrolled virtually. Cohort allocation depended upon clinical history that participants reported. Symptom resolution, clearance, or two negative PCRs marked donors in Cohort 3 as recovered. V and J are TRBV5-1 and TRBJ1-2; 10 bases line up with TRBD1. The receptor's source is a woman in her thirties who had recovered from COVID-19. Sequences were obtained from PBMCs or T cells enriched from blood (not recorded which). Written as DNA, the CDR3 is TGCGCCAGCAGTGGGGACAGGGGATTAAGCTATGGCTACACCTTC. This translates into CASSGDRGLSYGYTF.